The 8 T cell receptor beta chains presented below share a single source sample, sequenced in a study of identical twins' blood T cells. TCRdb redid the calling of the 5' RACE reads with MiXCR, one entry per CDR3 protein. The data contain roughly 380,000 distinct CDR3 sequences, roughly 28% of them singletons. What was sequenced was PBMCs. The receptors here all came from a woman aged 18-50 years in good health.

The chain is built from TRBV6-5 and TRBJ2-2, with a possible D match to TRBD1 (5 bases). The germline gives CDR1 MNHEY, CDR2 SVGAGI. This CDR3 has 15 residues. V was cut by 4 bases and J by 5 bases, with 14 bases left in between. Written as DNA, the CDR3 is TGTGCCAGCAGTTCCGGCAGGGTTTCAACCGGGGAGCTGTTTTTT. Amino acid sequence: CASSSGRVSTGELFF.

This clonotype was recorded many times. The V call is TRBV21-1, the J call TRBJ2-1; TRBD2 is the table's D call, not checked against the DNA. TRBV21-1 is listed as a pseudogene. The CDR3 is 17 residues long. The CDR3 bases are TGTGCCAGCAGCAAAGGTCCGGGGAGCGGGAGCGGCAATGAGCAGTTCTTC. Protein sequence: CASSKGPGSGSGNEQFF.

CDR3 region: CASRPYGTANQPQHF. The CDR3 DNA follows: TGTGCCAGCAGGCCGTACGGGACAGCTAATCAGCCCCAGCATTTT. The J gene is TRBJ1-5, the V gene TRBV6-5; 7 bases map to TRBD1. The V and J ends lost 6 bases and 4 bases, in that order; junction bases with no gene match: 9. Germline V gene lookup returns CDR1 MNHEY and CDR2 SVGAGI. The CDR3 has 15 amino acids.

The chain carries TRBV3-1 and TRBJ2-2, with D possibly TRBD2 on 6 matching bases. Germline V lookup: CDR1 LGHDT, CDR2 YNNKEL (reference sequence). CDR3 size: 16 residues. The V end was cut by 1 base, the J end by 5 bases, with 14 bases between. The CDR3 coding sequence is TGTGCCAGCAGCCAAGTCGTTGGCGGAGGGACCGGGGAGCTGTTTTTT. Amino acid sequence: CASSQVVGGGTGELFF.

The chain is built from TRBV7-2 and TRBJ1-2, with D possibly being TRBD1 (6 bases). The V gene lost 3 bases and the J gene lost 4 bases, with 12 bases spanning the gap. This CDR3 contains 14 residues. CDR1 and CDR2 from the germline V gene are SGHTA and FQGNSA. This CDR3 reads CASSLQGRGYGYTF. The CDR3 bases are TGTGCCAGCAGCTTGCAGGGGAGAGGCTATGGCTACACCTTC.

The V and J genes are TRBV18 and TRBJ2-7, with a possible D match to TRBD1 (5 bases). The CDR3 is made up of 13 amino acids. Per germline, CDR1 KGHSH and CDR2 LQKENI. The V end was cut by 3 bases, the J end by 5 bases, with 11 bases between. The DNA of the CDR3 is TGTGCCAGCTCACCGGCAGGGTCGAACGAGCAGTACTTC. Its protein is CASSPAGSNEQYF.

This clonotype was recorded at least ten times. J is TRBJ2-3 and V is TRBV20-1, with D tentatively TRBD2 (6 bases). Germline-derived CDR1 and CDR2 are DFQATT and SNEGSKA (reference sequence). The length of the CDR3 is 15 residues. The V and J ends lost 6 bases and 2 bases respectively, with 18 bases between them. CDR3 residues: CSAPEGLLPTDTQYF. The CDR3 DNA reads as TGCAGTGCCCCTGAGGGACTTCTCCCCACAGATACGCAGTATTTT.

This clonotype was seen a handful of times. The CDR3: CATTGTGREKLFF. CDR3 coding DNA: TGTGCCACCACCGGGACAGGGAGGGAAAAACTGTTTTTT. The chain couples TRBV15 to TRBJ1-4; 9 bases align to TRBD1. The V gene end was trimmed by 7 bases and the J gene end by 8 bases; junction bases not matched to a gene: 5. CDR3 length: 13 residues. From germline, CDR1 is LNHNV and CDR2 YYDKDF (reference sequence). Supplemented by reference TRBV15 and TRBJ1-4, the full variable domain reads DAMVIQNPRYQVTQFGKPVTLSCSQTLNHNVMYWYQQKSSQAPKLLFHYYDKDFNNEADTPDNFQSRRPNTSFCFLDIRSPGLGDTAMYLCATTGTGREKLFFGSGTQLSVL.